This record concerns one TCR beta chain sequence. Its target antigen remains unknown. Qualities for individual bases were not recorded, and no much larger clone is one base off. Each collaborating institution followed its own protocols to collect whole blood in K2EDTA tubes. For TCRbeta analysis, collaborator samples were shipped as frozen whole blood, as isolated PBMCs, or as DNA extracted from either sample type. The junction carries 12 bases between V and J, which are trimmed by 1 base and 3 bases respectively. Reading the germline V gene gives CDR1 SGHTA and CDR2 FQGTGA. The CDR3 spans 16 residues, from the cysteine through the phenylalanine. Only the CDR3 DNA is retained, 48 bases long and in frame from the first base. This sample is drawn from a study of blood T cell repertoires in COVID-19 (dated by TCRdb to about 2020). Regarding the complete study: The collaborator samples originated in the United States, Italy and Spain and spanned the acute and convalescent phases of COVID-19. HLA class I and class II types, where available, came from metadata supplied by the sample provider rather than from assay-based typing. The dataset comprised deeply sampled blood TCRbeta repertoires from subjects exposed to, actively infected with, or recovered from COVID-19. Samples came from the ongoing ImmuneRACE study (first 160 participants) plus 1,254 subjects from 6 global collaborators. The sample metadata nearly always contained a de-identified subject ID, COVID-19 status, age in years and sex. The prospective study material was composed of cDNA or gDNA derived from T cells, B-cell-depleted T cells, or PBMCs. The repertoires were released in a freely available public database meant as a resource for research on the immune response to SARS-CoV-2. On the study overall, not on this receptor specifically: Clinical and demographic metadata were provided uncurated, with the amount varying by source and participant.

TCRbeta CDR3 regions were amplified from genomic DNA using the immunoSEQ Assay, a bias-controlled multiplex PCR. The paper's data handling went like this. The number of nucleated cells in each sample was estimated by amplification of reference gene primers within the assay. Sequence reads were collapsed and filtered to measure the absolute abundance of every unique TCRbeta CDR3 rearrangement. For each sample, productive Simpson clonality was calculated as the square root of Simpson's diversity index across productive rearrangements. The clones in this table, taken by TCRdb from immuneACCESS, are in-frame only. Not every clone is retained; where verified, under half of the shortfall comes from an unresolved V gene, and the cause of the rest is unknown. That table gives V, J and clone size, and the DNA gave D and trimming. The sample profile shows 50,000 or so clones; 70% to 90% of them were found once. The leading ten clones occupy over 25% of the sample.

The sequencing input was peripheral blood. The V gene is TRBV7-3 and the J gene is TRBJ2-2; the D gene is perhaps TRBD1, from 6 matching bases. The receptor's source is a human donor in a cohort sampled during active COVID-19. The CDR3 protein is CASSLNPGVDTGELFF. The nucleotide sequence reads TGTGCCAGCAGCTTAAACCCAGGGGTAGACACCGGGGAGCTGTTTTTT. The full variable domain, with segments outside the CDR3 supplied by the reference TRBV7-3 and TRBJ2-2 proteins, appears as GAGVSQTPSNKVTEKGKYVELRCDPISGHTALYWYRQSLGQGPEFLIYFQGTGAADDSGLPNDRFFAVRPEGSVSTLKIQRTERGDSAVYLCASSLNPGVDTGELFFGEGSRLTVL.